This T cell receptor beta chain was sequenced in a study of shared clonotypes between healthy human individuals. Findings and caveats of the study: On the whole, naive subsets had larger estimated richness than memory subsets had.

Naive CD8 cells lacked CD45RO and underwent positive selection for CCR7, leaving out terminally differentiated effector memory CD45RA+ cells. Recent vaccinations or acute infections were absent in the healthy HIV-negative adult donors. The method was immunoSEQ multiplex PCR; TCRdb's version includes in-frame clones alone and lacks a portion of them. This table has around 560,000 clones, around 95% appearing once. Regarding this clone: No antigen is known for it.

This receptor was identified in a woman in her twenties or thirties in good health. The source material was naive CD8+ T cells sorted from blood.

CDR3 in amino acids: CSVPPPGLAGFNEQFF. The CDR3 DNA sequence: TGCAGCGTTCCCCCACCGGGACTAGCGGGATTCAATGAGCAGTTCTTC. The chain carries TRBV29-1 and TRBJ2-1; 13 bases line up with TRBD2. V trimming: 5 bases; J trimming: 6 bases; junction bases outside the gene matches: 10. The CDR3 runs to 16 residues. CDR1 is SQVTM, CDR2 ANQGSEA, per germline.